Presented here are 28 T cell receptor beta chains from one specimen sequenced in a study of OX40 agonist ivuxolimab in advanced cancers. Using immunoSEQ multiplex PCR, the repertoire was profiled, and TCRdb retains in-frame clones only, with some absent. The sample holds some 83,000 clones; about 90% are singletons and the top ten take more than 7%. The source material was CD4+ or CD8+ T cells sorted from blood, sampled in a trial of the OX40 agonist ivuxolimab. Receptor source: an adult with an advanced solid tumor such as melanoma, head and neck, liver or kidney cancer.

This sequence joins TRBV7-6 and TRBJ2-2; D is possibly TRBD2 (6 bases). Germline V lookup: CDR1 SGHVS, CDR2 FNYEAQ. CDR3 length: 13 residues. Trimming shortened V by 6 bases and J by 3 bases, and 8 bases separated the two germline ends. This chain's CDR3 is CASSSGDTGELFF. The CDR3 nucleotides read TGTGCCAGCAGTTCGGGAGACACCGGGGAGCTGTTTTTT.

The chain recombines TRBV6-4 with TRBJ1-1; D unresolved. CDR3 size: 17 residues. The V and J ends lost 1 base and 3 bases respectively, with 18 bases between them. From germline, CDR1 is MRHNA and CDR2 SNTAGT. The CDR3 sequence is CASSDFRRNWRHTEAFF. The CDR3 DNA reads TGTGCCAGCAGTGACTTTAGACGGAATTGGAGGCACACTGAAGCTTTCTTT.

The chain recombines TRBV28 with TRBJ2-3; possibly TRBD2 for D (5 bases). Trimming cost V 1 base and J 0 bases, with 8 bases left between them. CDR1 and CDR2 (germline): MDHEN, SYDVKM. This CDR3 contains 15 residues. The CDR3 DNA sequence: TGTGCCAGCAGTTTATTGGTAGCGAGCACAGATACGCAGTATTTT. Amino acid sequence: CASSLLVASTDTQYF.

The chain couples TRBV14 to TRBJ2-1; a weak D match, TRBD1 (6 bases). Per germline, CDR1 SGHDN and CDR2 FVKESK. The CDR3 length is 14 residues. V lost 6 bases, J lost 3 bases, and 12 bases lay in between. The CDR3 DNA reads TGTGCCAGCAGTCTCAGGACAGACTACAATGAGCAGTTCTTC. This translates into CASSLRTDYNEQFF.

This clone was counted only a few times. This sequence joins TRBV28 and TRBJ1-4; TRBD1 matches at 7 bases. This CDR3 has 14 amino acids. Trimming at V came to 4 bases and at J to 6 bases, leaving 5 bases not matched to a gene. Germline CDR1 is MDHEN and CDR2 is SYDVKM. The CDR3 loop is CASSSGDSYEKLFF. CDR3 nucleotide sequence: TGTGCCAGCAGTTCTGGGGACAGTTATGAAAAACTGTTTTTT.

This clone appeared a few times. This chain connects TRBV28 to TRBJ1-1; D is possibly TRBD1 (5 bases). CDR3 length: 15 amino acids. With 5 bases removed from V and 11 bases from J, the gap between germline ends came to 24 bases. CDR1 is MDHEN, CDR2 SYDVKM, per germline. The CDR3 sequence: CASSPGLGTTFTAFF. The CDR3, as DNA: TGTGCCAGCAGTCCTGGTCTCGGGACGACCTTTACGGCTTTCTTT. Looking up the rest from reference TRBV28 and TRBJ1-1 gives the full variable domain: DVKVTQSSRYLVKRTGEKVFLECVQDMDHENMFWYRQDPGLGLRLIYFSYDVKMKEKGDIPEGYSVSREKKERFSLILESASTNQTSMYLCASSPGLGTTFTAFFGQGTRLTVV.

In its sample, this clone was seen once. V and J are TRBV6-5 and TRBJ2-7; D is unresolved. The CDR3 has 13 residues. In germline, CDR1 is MNHEY, CDR2 SVGAGI. V was shortened by 0 bases and J by 3 bases, with 6 bases between the two germline ends. CDR3 in amino acids: CASSYSNDYEQYF. CDR3 DNA: TGTGCCAGCAGTTACTCGAATGACTACGAGCAGTACTTC.

This chain joins TRBV2 and TRBJ2-3, with D hard to call. The CDR3 extends over 12 amino acids. The V gene lost 6 bases and the J gene lost 0 bases, with 4 bases spanning the gap. Germline CDR1 SNHLY, CDR2 FYNNEI. CDR3 nucleotides: TGTGCCAGCAGGACTAGCACAGATACGCAGTATTTT. Its protein product is CASRTSTDTQYF.

J is TRBJ2-7 and V is TRBV6-5; D is unclear. Trimming shortened V by 4 bases and J by 3 bases, and 13 bases separated the two germline ends. CDR1 and CDR2 (germline): MNHEY, SVGAGI. This CDR3 comprises 14 residues. CDR3 DNA: TGTGCCAGCAGTTTGAACAGCGAGGACTACGAGCAGTACTTC. Protein: CASSLNSEDYEQYF.

This clone was picked up a small number of times. The rearrangement uses TRBV13 and TRBJ1-2; D remains ambiguous. This CDR3 is 15 amino acids long. V dropped 5 bases and J dropped 4 bases, with 17 bases sitting between them. Looked up from germline, CDR1 is PRHDT and CDR2 is FYEKMQ (reference sequence). The CDR3 sequence is CASSPRLGVGYGYTF. The CDR3 DNA reads TGTGCCAGCAGCCCCCGACTGGGAGTTGGCTATGGCTACACCTTC.

The chain links TRBV6-5 to TRBJ1-6; TRBD1 is a possible D gene (5 bases). This CDR3 is built from 16 residues. With 2 bases removed from V and 10 bases from J, the gap between germline ends came to 18 bases. Germline values: CDR1 MNHEY, CDR2 SVGAGI. CDR3 residues: CASSYAISGAGSPLHF. The CDR3 DNA reads TGTGCCAGCAGTTACGCAATAAGCGGGGCGGGCTCACCCCTCCACTTT.

This sequence joins TRBV28 and TRBJ2-4; D ambiguous. V was trimmed by 3 bases and J by 2 bases, leaving 8 bases between them. CDR1 is MDHEN, CDR2 SYDVKM, per germline. CDR3 length equals 14 residues. CDR3 nucleotide sequence: TGTGCCAGCAGTTTTCACGTGACCAAAAACATTCAGTACTTC. This translates into CASSFHVTKNIQYF. The entire variable domain, with the rest obtained from reference TRBV28 and TRBJ2-4, is as follows: DVKVTQSSRYLVKRTGEKVFLECVQDMDHENMFWYRQDPGLGLRLIYFSYDVKMKEKGDIPEGYSVSREKKERFSLILESASTNQTSMYLCASSFHVTKNIQYFGAGTRLSVL.

This clone has only one observation. The rearrangement joins TRBV20-1 to TRBJ2-3; no clear D gene. CDR3 length equals 11 residues. Between the trimmed V and J ends, which lost 2 bases and 2 bases, there was a span of 2 bases. CDR1 and CDR2 (germline): DFQATT, SNEGSKA (reference sequence). CDR3 DNA: TGCAGTGCTAGAAACACAGATACGCAGTATTTT. It is translated as CSARNTDTQYF.

In regard to this clone: The same CDR3 arises from other DNA sequences in this sample as well. The V gene is TRBV28, the J gene TRBJ2-7, with TRBD1 matching over 7 bases. Trimming cost V 3 bases and J 2 bases; bases outside gene matches: 4. Germline V gene sequence: CDR1 MDHEN, CDR2 SYDVKM. This CDR3 contains 14 residues. The chain's CDR3 is CASSFGTGAYEQYF. Here the CDR3 DNA reads TGTGCCAGCAGTTTTGGCACAGGGGCCTACGAGCAGTACTTC.

The chain combines TRBV6-5 with TRBJ2-5, with unresolved D. Germline CDR1 MNHEY, CDR2 SVGAGI. With 7 bases removed from V and 4 bases from J, the gap between germline ends came to 4 bases. This CDR3 region has 10 residues. CDR3 nucleotides: TGTGCCAGCATGGGAGAGACCCAGTACTTC. Protein: CASMGETQYF.

The chain has TRBV11-3 and TRBJ2-4; 10 bases map to TRBD2. The germline V gene has CDR1 SGHNT and CDR2 YENEEA. V lost 5 bases and J lost 13; bases outside the gene matches: 5. The CDR3 runs 12 residues. DNA of the CDR3: TGTGCCAGCAGCCCTAGCGGGAGCCCACAGTACTTC. Translation gives CASSPSGSPQYF.

The V call is TRBV2, the J call TRBJ1-2; D is possibly TRBD1 (6 bases). The CDR3 length is 12 residues. The V and J ends lost 6 bases and 5 bases respectively, with 10 bases between them. The germline V gene encodes CDR1 SNHLY and CDR2 FYNNEI. The DNA for the CDR3 is TGTGCCAGCAGGTCGGGGGCGTATGGCTACACCTTC. Its protein product is CASRSGAYGYTF.

This clone was seen a handful of times. The chain recombines TRBV4-1 with TRBJ1-2; D is undetermined. CDR3 length: 13 residues. V lost 1 base and J lost 2, with 5 bases in between. Looked up from germline, CDR1 is MGHRA and CDR2 is YSYEKL. Here the CDR3 reads CASSQVANYGYTF. The CDR3 bases are TGCGCCAGCAGCCAAGTCGCCAACTATGGCTACACCTTC.

The genes are TRBV5-4 and TRBJ2-3; 8 bases fit TRBD2. After removal of 1 base from V and 1 base from J, the junction contained 11 bases not matched to a gene. This CDR3 has 18 amino acids. The V gene's germline CDR1 is SGHNT and CDR2 YYREEE (reference sequence). The CDR3 region is CASSLRFEGAGGTDTQYF. The CDR3 DNA reads TGTGCCAGCAGCTTGCGGTTCGAGGGAGCGGGGGGCACAGATACGCAGTATTTT. The full variable domain, with the rest looked up from reference TRBV5-4 and TRBJ2-3, is ETGVTQSPTHLIKTRGQQVTLRCSSQSGHNTVSWYQQALGQGPQFIFQYYREEENGRGNFPPRFSGLQFPNYSSELNVNALELDDSALYLCASSLRFEGAGGTDTQYFGPGTRLTVL.

The chain joins TRBV28 to TRBJ2-7, with D unclear. V was cut by 4 bases and J by 1 base, with 11 bases left in between. The CDR3 spans 14 residues. Germline V gives CDR1 MDHEN, CDR2 SYDVKM. In DNA form, the CDR3 reads TGTGCCAGCAGTTCATGGGCAGCATCCTACGAGCAGTACTTC. Its translation: CASSSWAASYEQYF. Variable domain in full (rest from reference TRBV28 and TRBJ2-7): DVKVTQSSRYLVKRTGEKVFLECVQDMDHENMFWYRQDPGLGLRLIYFSYDVKMKEKGDIPEGYSVSREKKERFSLILESASTNQTSMYLCASSSWAASYEQYFGPGTRLTVT.

This clone was recorded only once. The CDR3 loop reads CASSLLGLAGGDEQFF. CDR3 nucleotide sequence: TGTGCCAGCAGCCTCCTAGGACTAGCGGGGGGGGATGAGCAGTTCTTC. This sequence joins TRBV7-9 and TRBJ2-1; 15 nucleotides match TRBD2. The CDR3 is made up of 16 amino acids. V lost 5 bases to trimming and J lost 8 bases; unmatched junction nucleotides: 7. CDR1 and CDR2 (germline): SEHNR, FQNEAQ (reference sequence).

The genes are TRBV7-2 and TRBJ2-1, with a weak D call TRBD1 (5 bases). The CDR3 runs 13 residues. V was shortened by 3 bases and J by 4 bases, with 7 bases between the two germline ends. CDR1 and CDR2 (germline): SGHTA, FQGNSA. In nucleotides, the CDR3 is TGTGCCAGCAGCTTGACAGAGTACAATGAGCAGTTCTTC. Translating it yields CASSLTEYNEQFF. The variable domain in full, with the rest retrieved from reference TRBV7-2 and TRBJ2-1, is GAGVSQSPSNKVTEKGKDVELRCDPISGHTALYWYRQSLGQGLEFLIYFQGNSAPDKSGLPSDRFSAERTGGSVSTLTIQRTQQEDSAVYLCASSLTEYNEQFFGPGTRLTVL.

The chain joins TRBV9 to TRBJ2-1; possibly TRBD2 for D (5 bases). This CDR3 spans 13 amino acids. Per germline, CDR1 SGDLS and CDR2 YYNGEE. The V and J ends lost 7 bases and 7 bases respectively, with 15 bases between them. CDR3 DNA sequence: TGTGCCAGCTCGAGGGTCTCGGGAAATGAGCAGTTCTTC. This translates into CASSRVSGNEQFF.

This chain links TRBV7-6 with TRBJ1-1; possibly TRBD1 for D (5 bases). CDR1 is SGHVS, CDR2 FNYEAQ, per germline. The CDR3 runs to 14 residues. V shed 4 bases and J shed 1 base, with 10 bases lying between them. The CDR3 DNA is TGTGCCAGCAGCTCACGGGGCCCGAACACTGAAGCTTTCTTT. This codes for CASSSRGPNTEAFF.

The chain has TRBV4-1 and TRBJ1-2; D is perhaps TRBD1 (5 bases). CDR3 length: 15 residues. Germline lookup yields CDR1 MGHRA and CDR2 YSYEKL. The V end was cut by 1 base, the J end by 8 bases, with 17 bases between. The CDR3: CASSQVGGLGGGYTF. CDR3 nucleotide sequence: TGCGCCAGCAGCCAAGTCGGGGGACTGGGAGGGGGCTACACCTTC.

The chain has TRBV4-3 and TRBJ2-3; 11 bases align to TRBD2. The V and J ends lost 0 bases and 4 bases, in that order; junction bases with no gene match: 6. The CDR3 has 17 residues. Germline V gene lookup returns CDR1 LGHNA and CDR2 YSLEER. The CDR3 here is CASSQDGGLAASDTQYF. The DNA of the CDR3 is TGCGCCAGCAGCCAAGACGGGGGACTAGCGGCCTCAGATACGCAGTATTTT.

DNA for the CDR3: TGTGCCAGCAGCTTATCCCCGGCAGGGGGGAGGTGGGGCACAGATACGCAGTATTTT. Translation: CASSLSPAGGRWGTDTQYF. The chain has TRBV7-2 and TRBJ2-3; D perhaps matches TRBD1 (7 bases). CDR1 is SGHTA, CDR2 FQGNSA, per germline. This CDR3 contains 19 residues. V dropped 2 bases and J dropped 1 base, with 22 bases sitting between them.

V and J are TRBV28 and TRBJ2-7, with a tentative D call TRBD1 (6 bases). Trimming took 2 bases from V and 3 from J, leaving 8 bases between them. CDR1 is MDHEN, CDR2 SYDVKM, per germline. This CDR3 is built from 13 residues. DNA for the CDR3: TGTGCCAGCAGTTTAGTGGACAGCTACGAGCAGTACTTC. It codes for CASSLVDSYEQYF.